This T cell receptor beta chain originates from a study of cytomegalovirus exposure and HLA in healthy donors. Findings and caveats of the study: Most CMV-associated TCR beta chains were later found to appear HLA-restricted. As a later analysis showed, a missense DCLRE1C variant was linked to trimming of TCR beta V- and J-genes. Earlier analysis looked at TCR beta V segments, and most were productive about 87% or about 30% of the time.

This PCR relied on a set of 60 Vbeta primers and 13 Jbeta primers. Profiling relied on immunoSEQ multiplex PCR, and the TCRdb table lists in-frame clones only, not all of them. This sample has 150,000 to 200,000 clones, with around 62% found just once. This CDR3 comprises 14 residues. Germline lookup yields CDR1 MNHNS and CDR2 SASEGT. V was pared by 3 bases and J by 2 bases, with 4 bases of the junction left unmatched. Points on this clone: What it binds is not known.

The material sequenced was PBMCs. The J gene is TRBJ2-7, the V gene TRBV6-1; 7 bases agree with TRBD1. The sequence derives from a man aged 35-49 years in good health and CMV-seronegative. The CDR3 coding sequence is TGTGCCAGCAGTGACAGGGGGAAGACCTACGAGCAGTACTTC. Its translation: CASSDRGKTYEQYF.